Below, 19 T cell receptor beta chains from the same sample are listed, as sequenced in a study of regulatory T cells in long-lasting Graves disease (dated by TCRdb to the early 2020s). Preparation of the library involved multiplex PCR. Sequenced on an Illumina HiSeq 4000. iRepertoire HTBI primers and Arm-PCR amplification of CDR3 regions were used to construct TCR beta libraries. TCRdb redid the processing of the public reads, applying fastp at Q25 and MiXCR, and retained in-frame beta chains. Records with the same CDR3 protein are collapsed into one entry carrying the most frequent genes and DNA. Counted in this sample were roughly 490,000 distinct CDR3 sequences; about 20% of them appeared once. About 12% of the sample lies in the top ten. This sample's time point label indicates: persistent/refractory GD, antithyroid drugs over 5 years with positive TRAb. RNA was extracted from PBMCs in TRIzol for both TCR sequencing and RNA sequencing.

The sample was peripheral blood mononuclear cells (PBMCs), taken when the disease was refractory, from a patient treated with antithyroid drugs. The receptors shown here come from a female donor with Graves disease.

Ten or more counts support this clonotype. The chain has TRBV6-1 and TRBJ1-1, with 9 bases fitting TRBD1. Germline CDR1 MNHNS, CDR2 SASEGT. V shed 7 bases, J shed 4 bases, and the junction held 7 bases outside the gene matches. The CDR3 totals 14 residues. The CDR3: CASTPLTGGTEAFF. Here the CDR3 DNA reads TGTGCCAGCACCCCCCTGACAGGGGGCACTGAAGCTTTCTTT.

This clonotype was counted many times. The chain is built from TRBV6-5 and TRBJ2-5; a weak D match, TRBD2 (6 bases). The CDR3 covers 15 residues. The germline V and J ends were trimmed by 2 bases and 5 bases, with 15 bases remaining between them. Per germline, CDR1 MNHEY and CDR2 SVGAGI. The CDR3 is CASSYAGRFAETQYF. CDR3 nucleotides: TGTGCCAGCAGTTACGCGGGACGTTTTGCGGAGACCCAGTACTTC.

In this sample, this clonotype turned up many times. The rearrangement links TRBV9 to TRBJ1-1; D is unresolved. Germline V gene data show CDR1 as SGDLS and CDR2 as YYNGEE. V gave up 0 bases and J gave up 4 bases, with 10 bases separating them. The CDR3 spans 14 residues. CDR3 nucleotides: TGTGCCAGCAGCGTAGGAGGGCTGGTCACTGAAGCTTTCTTT. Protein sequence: CASSVGGLVTEAFF. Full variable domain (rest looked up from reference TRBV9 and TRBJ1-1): DSGVTQTPKHLITATGQRVTLRCSPRSGDLSVYWYQQSLDQGLQFLIQYYNGEERAKGNILERFSAQQFPDLHSELNLSSLELGDSALYFCASSVGGLVTEAFFGQGTRLTVV.

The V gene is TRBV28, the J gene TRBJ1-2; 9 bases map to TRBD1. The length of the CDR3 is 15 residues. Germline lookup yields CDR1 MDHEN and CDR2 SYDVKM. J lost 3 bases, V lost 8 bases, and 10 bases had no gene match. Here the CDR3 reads CASRNFGTGYYGYTF. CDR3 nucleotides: TGTGCCAGCCGGAACTTCGGGACAGGGTACTATGGCTACACCTTC.

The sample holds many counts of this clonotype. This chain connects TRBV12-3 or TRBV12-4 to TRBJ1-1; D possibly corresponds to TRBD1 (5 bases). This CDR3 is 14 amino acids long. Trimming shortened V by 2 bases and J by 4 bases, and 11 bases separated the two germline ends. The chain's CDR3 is CASSLNEGSTEAFF. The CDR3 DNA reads TGTGCCAGCAGTTTAAACGAGGGGAGCACTGAAGCTTTCTTT.

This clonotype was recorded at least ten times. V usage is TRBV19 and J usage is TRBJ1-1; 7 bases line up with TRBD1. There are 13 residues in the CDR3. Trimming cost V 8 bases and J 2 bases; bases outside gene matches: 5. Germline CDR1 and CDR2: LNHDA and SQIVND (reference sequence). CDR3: CASVNRGNTEAFF. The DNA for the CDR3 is TGTGCCAGTGTCAACAGGGGAAACACTGAAGCTTTCTTT.

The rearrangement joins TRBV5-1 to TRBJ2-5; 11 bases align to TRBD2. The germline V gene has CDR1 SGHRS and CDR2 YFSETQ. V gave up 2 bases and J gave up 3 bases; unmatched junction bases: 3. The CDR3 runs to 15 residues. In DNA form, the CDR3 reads TGCGCCAGCAGCTTCCTTAGCGGGAGGGAAGAGACCCAGTACTTC. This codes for CASSFLSGREETQYF.

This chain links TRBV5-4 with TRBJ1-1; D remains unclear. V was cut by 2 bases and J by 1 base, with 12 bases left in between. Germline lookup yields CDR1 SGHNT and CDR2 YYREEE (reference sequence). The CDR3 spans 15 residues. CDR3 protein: CASSLSRWGNTEAFF. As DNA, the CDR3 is TGTGCCAGCAGCTTAAGCAGGTGGGGGAACACTGAAGCTTTCTTT.

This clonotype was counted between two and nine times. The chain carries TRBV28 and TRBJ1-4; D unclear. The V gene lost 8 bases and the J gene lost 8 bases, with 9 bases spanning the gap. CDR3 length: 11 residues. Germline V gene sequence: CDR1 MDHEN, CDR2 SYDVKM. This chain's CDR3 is CASGEKEKLFF. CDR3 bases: TGTGCCAGCGGGGAGAAGGAAAAACTGTTTTTT.

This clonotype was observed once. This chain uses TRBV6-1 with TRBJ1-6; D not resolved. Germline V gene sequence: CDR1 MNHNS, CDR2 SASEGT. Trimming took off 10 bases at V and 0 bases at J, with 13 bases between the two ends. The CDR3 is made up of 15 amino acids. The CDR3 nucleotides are TGTGCCACTTCACGGGATGGCTCCTATAATTCACCCCTCCACTTT. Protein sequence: CATSRDGSYNSPLHF.

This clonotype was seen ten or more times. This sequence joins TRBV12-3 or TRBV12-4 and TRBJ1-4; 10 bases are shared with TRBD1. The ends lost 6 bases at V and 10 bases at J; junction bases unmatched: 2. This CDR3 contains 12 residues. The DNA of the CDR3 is TGTGCCAGCAGCGGACAGGGGGGAAAACTGTTTTTT. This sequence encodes CASSGQGGKLFF.

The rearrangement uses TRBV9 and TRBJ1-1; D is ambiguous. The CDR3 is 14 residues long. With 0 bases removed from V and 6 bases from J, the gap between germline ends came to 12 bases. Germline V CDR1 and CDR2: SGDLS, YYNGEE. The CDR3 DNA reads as TGTGCCAGCAGCGTAGTCGACGGCGGGGCTGAAGCTTTCTTT. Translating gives CASSVVDGGAEAFF. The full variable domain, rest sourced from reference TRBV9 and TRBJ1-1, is DSGVTQTPKHLITATGQRVTLRCSPRSGDLSVYWYQQSLDQGLQFLIQYYNGEERAKGNILERFSAQQFPDLHSELNLSSLELGDSALYFCASSVVDGGAEAFFGQGTRLTVV.

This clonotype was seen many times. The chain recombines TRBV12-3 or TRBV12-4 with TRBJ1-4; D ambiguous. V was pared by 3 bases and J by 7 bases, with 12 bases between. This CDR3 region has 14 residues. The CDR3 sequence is CASSFVLEGEKLFF. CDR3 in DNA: TGTGCCAGCAGTTTTGTCCTGGAAGGTGAAAAACTGTTTTTT.

The CDR3 nucleotides read TGTGCCTGGAGCACCGATGAGCAGTTCTTC. Translating it yields CAWSTDEQFF. The chain is built from TRBV30 and TRBJ2-1, with D hard to call. V lost 3 bases to trimming and J lost 8 bases, with 5 bases between them. Germline CDR1 GTSNPN, CDR2 SVGIG (reference sequence). This CDR3 spans 10 amino acids. The complete variable domain, with remaining parts taken from reference TRBV30 and TRBJ2-1, reads SQTIHQWPATLVQPVGSPLSLECTVEGTSNPNLYWYRQAAGRGLQLLFYSVGIGQISSEVPQNLSASRPQDRQFILSSKKLLLSDSGFYLCAWSTDEQFFGPGTRLTVL.

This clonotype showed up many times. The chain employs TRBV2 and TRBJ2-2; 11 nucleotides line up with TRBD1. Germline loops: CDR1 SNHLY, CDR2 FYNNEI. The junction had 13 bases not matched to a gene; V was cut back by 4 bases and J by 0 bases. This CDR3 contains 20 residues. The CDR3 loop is CASSAGGTGGSISNTGELFF. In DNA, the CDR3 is TGTGCCAGCAGTGCCGGGGGGACAGGGGGGTCGATATCGAACACCGGGGAGCTGTTTTTT.

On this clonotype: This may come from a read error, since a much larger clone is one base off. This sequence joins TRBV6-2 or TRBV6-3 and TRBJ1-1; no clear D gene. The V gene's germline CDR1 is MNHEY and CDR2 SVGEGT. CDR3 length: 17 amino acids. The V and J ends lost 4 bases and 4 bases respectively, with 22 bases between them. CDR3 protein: CASSCDFLVTPGTEAFF. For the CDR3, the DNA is TGTGCCAGCAGTTGCGACTTTTTAGTCACTCCGGGCACTGAAGCTTTCTTT.

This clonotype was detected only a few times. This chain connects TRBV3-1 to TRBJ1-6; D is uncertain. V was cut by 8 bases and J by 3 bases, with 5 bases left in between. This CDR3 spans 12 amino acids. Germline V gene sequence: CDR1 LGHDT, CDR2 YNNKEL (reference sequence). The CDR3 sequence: CASGDYNSPLHF. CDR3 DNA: TGTGCCAGCGGGGACTATAATTCACCCCTCCACTTT. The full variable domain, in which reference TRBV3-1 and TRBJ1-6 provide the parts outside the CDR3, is DTAVSQTPKYLVTQMGNDKSIKCEQNLGHDTMYWYKQDSKKFLKIMFSYNNKELIINETVPNRFSPKSPDKAHLNLHINSLELGDSAVYFCASGDYNSPLHFGNGTRLTVT.

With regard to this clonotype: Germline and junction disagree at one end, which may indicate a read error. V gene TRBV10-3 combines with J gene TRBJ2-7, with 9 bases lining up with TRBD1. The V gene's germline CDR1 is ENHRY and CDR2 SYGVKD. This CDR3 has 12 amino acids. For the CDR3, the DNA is TGTGCCGTACAGGGGGCGAACGGCGCGAGGGACTTC. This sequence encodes CAVQGANGARDF.

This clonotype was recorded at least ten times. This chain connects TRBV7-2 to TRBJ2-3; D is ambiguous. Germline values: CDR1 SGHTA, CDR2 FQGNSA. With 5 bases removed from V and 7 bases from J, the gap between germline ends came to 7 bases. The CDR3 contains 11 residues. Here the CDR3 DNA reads TGTGCCAGCAGCGGGCCTTATACGCAGTATTTT. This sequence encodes CASSGPYTQYF.